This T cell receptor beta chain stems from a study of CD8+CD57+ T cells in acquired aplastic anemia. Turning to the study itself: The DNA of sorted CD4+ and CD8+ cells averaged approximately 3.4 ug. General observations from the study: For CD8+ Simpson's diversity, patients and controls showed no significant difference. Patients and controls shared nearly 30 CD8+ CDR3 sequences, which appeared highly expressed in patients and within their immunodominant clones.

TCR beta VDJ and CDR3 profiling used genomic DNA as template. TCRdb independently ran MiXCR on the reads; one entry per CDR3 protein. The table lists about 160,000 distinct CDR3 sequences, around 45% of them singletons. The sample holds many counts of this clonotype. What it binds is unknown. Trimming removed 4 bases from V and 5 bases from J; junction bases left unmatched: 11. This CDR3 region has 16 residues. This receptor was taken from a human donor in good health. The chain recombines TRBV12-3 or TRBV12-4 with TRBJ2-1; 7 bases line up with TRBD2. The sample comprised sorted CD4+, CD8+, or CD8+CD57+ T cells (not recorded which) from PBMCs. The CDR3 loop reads CASSSWTSGSHNEQFF. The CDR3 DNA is TGTGCCAGCAGTTCGTGGACTAGTGGTAGTCACAATGAGCAGTTCTTC.